What follows is one T cell receptor beta chain and its context. The repertoire was sequenced with immunoSEQ multiplex PCR; TCRdb's copy has only in-frame clones and lacks some. Of about 84,000 clones in the sample, around 83% were seen once. The data derive from a study of T cell responses to AZD1222 COVID-19 vaccine. The sequencing used peripheral blood, collected 28 days after the second AZD1222 dose. The sequence derives from an adult who received the AZD1222 COVID-19 vaccine.

CDR3 sequence: CASSQADSTEAFF. As DNA, the CDR3 is TGTGCCAGCAGCCAAGCGGATAGCACTGAAGCTTTCTTT. The rearrangement links TRBV4-2 to TRBJ1-1; unclear D gene. The CDR3 totals 13 residues. Germline V gives CDR1 LGHNA, CDR2 YNFKEQ. V lost 1 base, J lost 4 bases, and 7 bases lay in between.